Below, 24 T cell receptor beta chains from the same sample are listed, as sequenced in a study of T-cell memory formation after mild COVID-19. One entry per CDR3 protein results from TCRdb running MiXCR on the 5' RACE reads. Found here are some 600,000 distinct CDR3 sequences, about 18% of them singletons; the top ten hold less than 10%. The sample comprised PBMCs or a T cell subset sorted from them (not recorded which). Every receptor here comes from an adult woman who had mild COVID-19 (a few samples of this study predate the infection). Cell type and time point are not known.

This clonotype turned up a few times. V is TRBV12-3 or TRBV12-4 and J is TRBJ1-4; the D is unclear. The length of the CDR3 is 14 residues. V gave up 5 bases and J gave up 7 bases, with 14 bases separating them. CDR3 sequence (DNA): TGTGCCAGCAGTCCCCCTGCAGGCACTGAAAAACTGTTTTTT. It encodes CASSPPAGTEKLFF.

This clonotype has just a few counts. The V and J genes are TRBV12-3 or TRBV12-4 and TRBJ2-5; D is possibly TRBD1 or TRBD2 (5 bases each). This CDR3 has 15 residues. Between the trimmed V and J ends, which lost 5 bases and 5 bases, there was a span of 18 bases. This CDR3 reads CASSPRDPRGETQYF. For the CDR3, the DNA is TGTGCCAGCAGTCCCAGGGACCCCAGAGGGGAGACCCAGTACTTC.

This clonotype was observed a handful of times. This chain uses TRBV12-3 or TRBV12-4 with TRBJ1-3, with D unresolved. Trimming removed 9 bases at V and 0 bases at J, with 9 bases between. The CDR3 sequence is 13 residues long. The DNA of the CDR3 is TGTGCCAGTCGAACGACCTCTGGAAACACCATATATTTT. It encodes CASRTTSGNTIYF.

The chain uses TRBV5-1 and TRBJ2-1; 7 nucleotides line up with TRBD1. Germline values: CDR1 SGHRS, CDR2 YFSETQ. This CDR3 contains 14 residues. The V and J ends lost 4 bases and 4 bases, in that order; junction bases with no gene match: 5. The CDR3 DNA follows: TGCGCCAGCAGCGCCAAGACAGGGTACAATGAGCAGTTCTTC. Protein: CASSAKTGYNEQFF.

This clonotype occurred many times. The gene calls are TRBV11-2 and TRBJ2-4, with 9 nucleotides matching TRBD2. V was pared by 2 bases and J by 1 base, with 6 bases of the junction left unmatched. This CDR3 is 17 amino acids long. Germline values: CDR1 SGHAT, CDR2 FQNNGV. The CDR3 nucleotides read TGTGCCAGCAGCTTAAGGACTAGCGAGCTTGCCAAAAACATTCAGTACTTC. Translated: CASSLRTSELAKNIQYF.

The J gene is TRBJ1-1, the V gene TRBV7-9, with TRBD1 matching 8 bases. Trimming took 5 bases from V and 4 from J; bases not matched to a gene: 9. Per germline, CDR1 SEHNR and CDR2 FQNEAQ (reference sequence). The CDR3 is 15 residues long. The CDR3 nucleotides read TGTGCCAGCAGCCAAGATTTTGGACAGGGCACTGAAGCTTTCTTT. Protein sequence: CASSQDFGQGTEAFF.

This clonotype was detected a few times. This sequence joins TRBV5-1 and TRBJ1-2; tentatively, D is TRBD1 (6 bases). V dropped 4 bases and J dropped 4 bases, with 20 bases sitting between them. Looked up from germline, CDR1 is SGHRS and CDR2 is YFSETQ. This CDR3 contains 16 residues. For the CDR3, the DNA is TGCGCCAGCAGCCCTAAACGGGACACCGGAGGCTATGGCTACACCTTC. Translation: CASSPKRDTGGYGYTF.

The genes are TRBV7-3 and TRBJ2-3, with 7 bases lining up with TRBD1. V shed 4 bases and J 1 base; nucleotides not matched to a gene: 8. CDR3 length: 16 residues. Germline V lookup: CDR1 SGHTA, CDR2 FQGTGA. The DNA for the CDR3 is TGTGCCAGCAGCTATGGGACAGTCCGGGGCACAGATACGCAGTATTTT. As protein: CASSYGTVRGTDTQYF.

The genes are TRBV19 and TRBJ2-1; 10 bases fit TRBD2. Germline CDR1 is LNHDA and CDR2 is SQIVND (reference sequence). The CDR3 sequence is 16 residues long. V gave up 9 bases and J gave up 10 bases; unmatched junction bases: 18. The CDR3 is CASGWGGLAGDGEQFF. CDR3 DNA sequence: TGTGCCAGCGGGTGGGGCGGGCTAGCGGGAGATGGAGAGCAGTTCTTC.

CDR3 sequence reads: CASKSLAVEQFF. In DNA form, the CDR3 reads TGTGCCAGCAAAAGTCTAGCAGTTGAGCAGTTCTTC. The gene calls are TRBV12-3 or TRBV12-4 and TRBJ2-1; tentatively, D is TRBD2 (5 bases). V lost 7 bases and J 9 bases, leaving 13 bases between the germline ends. This CDR3 is built from 12 residues.

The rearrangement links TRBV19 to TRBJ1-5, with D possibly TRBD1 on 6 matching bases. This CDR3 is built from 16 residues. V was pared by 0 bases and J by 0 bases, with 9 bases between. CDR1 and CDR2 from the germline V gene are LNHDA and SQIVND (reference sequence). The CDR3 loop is CASSIERQASNQPQHF. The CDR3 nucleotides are TGTGCCAGTAGTATAGAAAGACAGGCTAGCAATCAGCCCCAGCATTTT.

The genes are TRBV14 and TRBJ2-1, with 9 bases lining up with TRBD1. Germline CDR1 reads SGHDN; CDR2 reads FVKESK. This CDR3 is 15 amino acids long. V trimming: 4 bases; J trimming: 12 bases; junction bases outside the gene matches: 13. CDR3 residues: CASSPPGTGSWGQFF. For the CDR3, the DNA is TGTGCCAGCAGCCCACCCGGGACAGGGAGTTGGGGGCAGTTCTTC.

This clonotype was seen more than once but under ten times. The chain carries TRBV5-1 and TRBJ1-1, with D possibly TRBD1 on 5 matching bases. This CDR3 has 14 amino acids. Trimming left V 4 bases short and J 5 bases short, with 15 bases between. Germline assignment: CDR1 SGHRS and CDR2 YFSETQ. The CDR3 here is CASSGDLSRTEAFF. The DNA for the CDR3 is TGCGCCAGCAGCGGGGACCTTTCGAGGACTGAAGCTTTCTTT.

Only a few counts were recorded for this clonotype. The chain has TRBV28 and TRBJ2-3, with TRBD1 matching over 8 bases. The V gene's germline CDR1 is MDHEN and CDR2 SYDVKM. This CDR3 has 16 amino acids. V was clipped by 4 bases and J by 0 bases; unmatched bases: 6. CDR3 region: CASSSEDRESTDTQYF. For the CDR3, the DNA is TGTGCCAGCAGTTCGGAGGACAGGGAGAGCACAGATACGCAGTATTTT.

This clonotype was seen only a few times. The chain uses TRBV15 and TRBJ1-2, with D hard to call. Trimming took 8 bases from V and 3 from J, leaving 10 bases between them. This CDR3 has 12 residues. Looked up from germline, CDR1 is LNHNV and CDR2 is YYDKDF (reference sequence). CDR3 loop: CATSSSYYGYTF. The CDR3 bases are TGTGCCACCTCGAGCAGTTACTATGGCTACACCTTC.

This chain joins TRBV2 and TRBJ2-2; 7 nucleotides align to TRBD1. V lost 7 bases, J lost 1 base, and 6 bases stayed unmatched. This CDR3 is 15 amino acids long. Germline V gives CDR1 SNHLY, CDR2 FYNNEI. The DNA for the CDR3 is TGTGCCAGCATGGACAGGAGGCTGAACACCGGGGAGCTGTTTTTT. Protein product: CASMDRRLNTGELFF. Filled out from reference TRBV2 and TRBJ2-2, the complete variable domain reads EPEVTQTPSHQVTQMGQEVILRCVPISNHLYFYWYRQILGQKVEFLVSFYNNEISEKSEIFDDQFSVERPDGSNFTLKIRSTKLEDSAMYFCASMDRRLNTGELFFGEGSRLTVL.

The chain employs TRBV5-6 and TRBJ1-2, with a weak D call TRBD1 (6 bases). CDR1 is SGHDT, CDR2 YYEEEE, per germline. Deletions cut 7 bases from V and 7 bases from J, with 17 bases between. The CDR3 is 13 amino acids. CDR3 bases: TGTGCCAGCCGGAAGGACAGATTCCTTGGCTACACCTTC. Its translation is CASRKDRFLGYTF.

The CDR3 DNA reads as TGCAGCGTTGCGGAACAGGATTCCAATCAGCCCCAGCATTTT. Amino acid sequence: CSVAEQDSNQPQHF. The chain joins TRBV29-1 to TRBJ1-5; TRBD1 is a possible D gene (5 bases). CDR1 SQVTM and CDR2 ANQGSEA come from the germline V gene. The ends were cut back, 4 bases at V and 3 bases at J, with 13 bases in the middle. The CDR3 has 14 amino acids.

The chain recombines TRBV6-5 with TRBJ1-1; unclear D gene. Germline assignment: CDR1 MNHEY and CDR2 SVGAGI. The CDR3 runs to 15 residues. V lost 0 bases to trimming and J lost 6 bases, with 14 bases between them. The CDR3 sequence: CASSYSTHQRAEAFF. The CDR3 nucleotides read TGTGCCAGCAGTTACTCGACACACCAGCGGGCTGAAGCTTTCTTT.

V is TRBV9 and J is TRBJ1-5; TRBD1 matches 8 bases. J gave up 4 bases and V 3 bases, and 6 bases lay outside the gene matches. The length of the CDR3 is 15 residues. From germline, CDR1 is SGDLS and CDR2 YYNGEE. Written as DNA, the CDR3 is TGTGCCAGCAGCGCGGGGACAGGTCCAAATCAGCCCCAGCATTTT. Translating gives CASSAGTGPNQPQHF.

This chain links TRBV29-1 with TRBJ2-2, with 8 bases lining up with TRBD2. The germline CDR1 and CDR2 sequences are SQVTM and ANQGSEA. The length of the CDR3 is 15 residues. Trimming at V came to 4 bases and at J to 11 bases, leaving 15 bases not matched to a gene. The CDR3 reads CSVGSVGSGVEELFF. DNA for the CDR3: TGCAGCGTTGGCTCAGTGGGTAGCGGGGTAGAAGAGCTGTTTTTT.

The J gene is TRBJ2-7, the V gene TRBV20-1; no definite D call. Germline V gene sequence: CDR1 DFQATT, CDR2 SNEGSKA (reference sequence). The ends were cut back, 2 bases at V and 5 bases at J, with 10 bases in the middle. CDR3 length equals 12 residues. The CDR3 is CSARYDWDEQYF. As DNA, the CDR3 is TGCAGTGCTAGATACGACTGGGACGAGCAGTACTTC.

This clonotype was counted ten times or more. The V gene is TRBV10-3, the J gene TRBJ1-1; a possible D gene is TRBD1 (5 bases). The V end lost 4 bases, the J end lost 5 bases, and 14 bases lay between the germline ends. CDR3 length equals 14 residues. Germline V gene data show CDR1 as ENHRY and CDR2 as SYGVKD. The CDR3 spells CAISVKGTGTEAFF. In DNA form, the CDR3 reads TGTGCCATCAGTGTTAAGGGGACGGGGACTGAAGCTTTCTTT.

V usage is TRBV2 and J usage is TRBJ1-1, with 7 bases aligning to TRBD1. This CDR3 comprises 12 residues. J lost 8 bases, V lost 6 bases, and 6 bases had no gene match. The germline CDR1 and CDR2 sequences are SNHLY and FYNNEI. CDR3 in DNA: TGTGCCAGCAGCTTTCACAGGGGAGAAGCTTTCTTT. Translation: CASSFHRGEAFF.